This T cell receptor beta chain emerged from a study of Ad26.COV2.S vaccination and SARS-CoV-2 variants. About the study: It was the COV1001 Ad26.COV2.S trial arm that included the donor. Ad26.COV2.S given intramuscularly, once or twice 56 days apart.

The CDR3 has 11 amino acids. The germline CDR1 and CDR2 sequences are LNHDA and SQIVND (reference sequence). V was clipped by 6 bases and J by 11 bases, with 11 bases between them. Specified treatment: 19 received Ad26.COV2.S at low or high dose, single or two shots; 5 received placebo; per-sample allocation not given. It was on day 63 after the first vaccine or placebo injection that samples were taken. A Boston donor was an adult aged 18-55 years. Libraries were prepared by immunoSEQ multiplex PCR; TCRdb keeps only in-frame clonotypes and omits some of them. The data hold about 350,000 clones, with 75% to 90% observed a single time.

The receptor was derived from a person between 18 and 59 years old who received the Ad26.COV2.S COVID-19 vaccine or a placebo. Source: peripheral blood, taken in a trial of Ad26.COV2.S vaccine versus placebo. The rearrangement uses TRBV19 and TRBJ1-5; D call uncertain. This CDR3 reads CASSGWESQHF. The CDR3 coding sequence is TGTGCCAGTAGCGGCTGGGAGTCCCAGCATTTT.